Listed below are T cell receptor beta chains from one sample, sequenced in a study of control samples from healthy donors and cancer patients. This table comes from immunoSEQ multiplex PCR, and its TCRdb copy is limited to in-frame clones, with some not included. Of about 250,000 clones listed, almost 85% are singletons. Sequencing was done on a sample of PBMCs. These receptors came from a woman aged 55-75 years with lung cancer. Each CDR3 is given without its conserved first and last residue. Rows give clone size only sometimes, using once, few, many, or a class for an expanded clone.

ATGRGAEQF	TRBJ2-1	TRBV28	NA
ASSPRGNSGELF	TRBJ2-2	TRBV19	NA
ASSPSGRPYEQY	TRBJ2-7	TRBV5-4	NA
ASSLRGDTIY	TRBJ1-3	TRBV12-3/TRBV12-4	NA
SVLLAMGIGYT	TRBJ1-2	TRBV29-1	NA
ASSEYRGGITEAF	TRBJ1-1	TRBV11-2	NA
ASREQGFSGNTIY	TRBJ1-3	TRBV5-1	NA
ASSFELSRGNIQY	TRBJ2-4	TRBV28	NA
ASSQGWNQPQH	TRBJ1-5	TRBV14	NA
ASSLTWDLPYQPQH	TRBJ1-5	TRBV6-5	NA
ASSVGTYTEAF	TRBJ1-1	TRBV5-6	NA
ASSESEGGRRRETQY	TRBJ2-5	TRBV6-1	NA
ASSEVHTRYGYT	TRBJ1-2	TRBV6-1	NA
ASSYELVNTEAF	TRBJ1-1	TRBV5-6	NA
ATSATSSGQGLGYNEKLF	TRBJ1-4	TRBV24-1	NA
ASSPFFYGYT	TRBJ1-2	TRBV6-5	NA
ASSPGTVQETQY	TRBJ2-5	TRBV18	NA
ATLGADSNQPQH	TRBJ1-5	TRBV19	few
ASYRGPLNSPLH	TRBJ1-6	TRBV7-3	NA
ASSPAWGDGYT	TRBJ1-2	TRBV7-9	NA
ASKRGGLPFPNYGYT	TRBJ1-2	TRBV19	NA
AFNRDSYEQY	TRBJ2-7	TRBV30	NA
ASSPPVLGNTEAF	TRBJ1-1	TRBV18	once
ASSPSGRIVDTQY	TRBJ2-3	TRBV11-1	NA
ASSPRGLAGGAGELF	TRBJ2-2	TRBV3-1/TRBV3-2	NA
ASSLVDRGYSNQPQH	TRBJ1-5	TRBV5-5	NA
ASSQGRGTPQH	TRBJ1-5	TRBV3-1/TRBV3-2	NA
ASSRRGGAGGYT	TRBJ1-2	TRBV3-1/TRBV3-2	NA
ASSSPGSYEQY	TRBJ2-7	TRBV11-2	NA